This T cell receptor beta chain is drawn from a study of OX40 agonist ivuxolimab in advanced cancers. Study-wide results and limits: Both blood CD4+ and CD8+ T cells showed clonal growth by week 6 at 0.1 to 3.0 mg/kg.

Comments on this clone: Its antigen is undetermined.

V lost 5 bases and J 2 bases, leaving 12 bases between the germline ends. CDR1 is SGHAT, CDR2 FQNNGV, per germline. This CDR3 has 14 amino acids. Data came from immunoSEQ multiplex PCR; TCRdb stores just in-frame clones and leaves some out. The top ten hold 0.85% of the sample, which has about 82,000 clones, 70% to 90% seen once. The material was CD4+ or CD8+ T cells sorted from blood, obtained in a trial of the OX40 agonist ivuxolimab. This TCR was recovered from an adult with an advanced solid tumor such as melanoma, head and neck, liver or kidney cancer. The chain has TRBV11-2 and TRBJ1-2; D might be TRBD1 (6 bases). In nucleotides, the CDR3 is TGTGCCAGCAGCGAGGGGGGAGGAAACTATGGCTACACCTTC. Translating it yields CASSEGGGNYGYTF.